The 5 T cell receptor beta chains given below trace back to one sample, sequenced in a study of cytotoxic CD8 clonotypes in ibrutinib-treated CLL. Profiling relied on immunoSEQ multiplex PCR, and the TCRdb table lists in-frame clones only, not all of them. The sample yields around 330,000 clones, 67% seen once. The specimen was PBMCs, collected after 36 months of ibrutinib treatment. These TCRs come from a human donor with chronic lymphocytic leukemia.

In this sample, this clone turned up a few times. The chain recombines TRBV5-1 with TRBJ2-3; D might be TRBD1 or TRBD2, each matching 5 bases. The CDR3 has 14 amino acids. V was cut by 4 bases and J by 5 bases, with 14 bases left in between. The germline gives CDR1 SGHRS, CDR2 YFSETQ. For the CDR3, the DNA is TGCGCCAGCAGCGACCCCGGGACGGTAGATACGCAGTATTTT. Translated: CASSDPGTVDTQYF.

The chain is built from TRBV2 and TRBJ1-2; tentatively, D is TRBD1 (5 bases). The CDR3 totals 14 residues. From germline, CDR1 is SNHLY and CDR2 FYNNEI. With 1 base removed from V and 4 bases from J, the gap between germline ends came to 10 bases. The CDR3 spells CASSEEAQAYGYTF. CDR3 sequence (DNA): TGTGCCAGCAGTGAAGAGGCACAGGCCTATGGCTACACCTTC.

The chain combines TRBV6-5 with TRBJ2-7; the match to TRBD2 covers 10 bases. The CDR3 contains 15 residues. Trimming cost V 5 bases and J 2 bases; bases outside gene matches: 6. Per germline, CDR1 MNHEY and CDR2 SVGAGI. The CDR3 protein is CASSRERGGPYEQYF. The CDR3 DNA reads TGTGCCAGCAGTCGGGAGCGGGGGGGGCCCTACGAGCAGTACTTC.

The gene calls are TRBV6-5 and TRBJ2-1; 7 bases are a match to TRBD2. Germline V gene lookup returns CDR1 MNHEY and CDR2 SVGAGI. The CDR3 spans 13 residues. V was clipped by 3 bases and J by 10 bases; unmatched bases: 6. This CDR3 is CASSYSGLGEQFF. The CDR3 region has the DNA TGTGCCAGCAGTTATAGCGGGCTGGGAGAGCAGTTCTTC.

The chain combines TRBV19 with TRBJ1-2; D is possibly TRBD1 (6 bases). The CDR3 has 15 residues. Trimming removed 1 base at V and 4 bases at J, with 13 bases between. Germline CDR1 LNHDA, CDR2 SQIVND (reference sequence). The CDR3 coding sequence is TGTGCCAGTAGTATAGCGGGGGCAGAAACCTATGGCTACACCTTC. Protein sequence: CASSIAGAETYGYTF.